The clone carrying this T cell receptor beta chain is a singleton in its sample. Measured with immunoSEQ multiplex PCR; TCRdb has only the in-frame clones, and not every one. The sample has around 100,000 clones, about 85% seen once. The data stem from a study of T cell responses to AZD1222 COVID-19 vaccine. This sample comprised peripheral blood, obtained 28 days after the second AZD1222 dose. This receptor was identified in an adult who received the AZD1222 COVID-19 vaccine.

CDR3 bases: TGTGCCAGCAGCTTACGTGGAAACAGGGGCTACAATGAGCAGTTCTTC. Residues: CASSLRGNRGYNEQFF. The chain is built from TRBV7-9 and TRBJ2-1, with 7 bases matching TRBD1. V trimming: 2 bases; J trimming: 3 bases; junction bases outside the gene matches: 7. CDR1 SEHNR and CDR2 FQNEAQ come from the germline V gene (reference sequence). This CDR3 is 16 amino acids long.